These 28 T cell receptor beta chains were all obtained from the same sample, sequenced in a study of T cell responses to AZD1222 COVID-19 vaccine. Here immunoSEQ multiplex PCR was the method, and the copy in TCRdb shows in-frame clones only, minus some. The sample has 150,000 to 200,000 clones, around 90% seen once. The sequencing here drew on peripheral blood, taken on day 0 of AZD1222 vaccination. The origin of the receptors is an adult in good health.

V and J are TRBV5-5 and TRBJ2-6; 7 bases match TRBD1. The V gene's germline CDR1 is SGHKS and CDR2 YYEKEE (reference sequence). With 3 bases clipped from V and 0 bases from J, the junction kept 12 bases outside the gene matches. This CDR3 contains 19 residues. The CDR3: CASSSLTGSLSSGANVLTF. CDR3 sequence (DNA): TGTGCCAGCAGCTCCCTGACAGGGAGCCTTTCCTCTGGGGCCAACGTCCTGACTTTC. The full variable domain, completed using reference TRBV5-5 and TRBJ2-6, is DAGVTQSPTHLIKTRGQQVTLRCSPISGHKSVSWYQQVLGQGPQFIFQYYEKEERGRGNFPDRFSARQFPNYSSELNVNALLLGDSALYLCASSSLTGSLSSGANVLTFGAGSRLTVL.

The chain joins TRBV7-8 to TRBJ2-5, with 7 bases lining up with TRBD2. The CDR3 has 16 residues. V dropped 5 bases and J dropped 2; count of bases not matched to a gene: 11. Looked up from germline, CDR1 is SGHVS and CDR2 is FQNEAQ. The CDR3: CASSTEGLQIQETQYF. In DNA form, the CDR3 reads TGTGCCAGCAGCACCGAGGGACTACAAATTCAAGAGACCCAGTACTTC.

CDR3 loop: CASSPGPQGLYEQFF. CDR3 bases: TGTGCCAGCAGCCCCGGCCCACAGGGGTTGTATGAGCAGTTCTTC. The rearrangement links TRBV5-4 to TRBJ2-1, with 7 positions matching TRBD1. This CDR3 region has 15 residues. Trimming took 4 bases from V and 8 from J; bases not matched to a gene: 12. The germline V gene encodes CDR1 SGHNT and CDR2 YYREEE (reference sequence).

This sequence joins TRBV7-3 and TRBJ2-3; 7 bases fit TRBD2. CDR3 length equals 14 residues. Looked up from germline, CDR1 is SGHTA and CDR2 is FQGTGA. V shed 3 bases, J shed 6 bases, and the junction held 6 bases outside the gene matches. In nucleotides, the CDR3 is TGTGCCAGCAGCTTGGGCGGGAGTGGGGATACGCAGTATTTT. Encoded protein: CASSLGGSGDTQYF.

The chain uses TRBV18 and TRBJ2-7; no clear D. Germline-derived CDR1 and CDR2 are KGHSH and LQKENI. The CDR3 length is 15 residues. V shed 1 base and J shed 2 bases, with 12 bases lying between them. The CDR3, as DNA: TGTGCCAGCTCACCACTAGTTGTAGGCACCTACGAGCAGTACTTC. Amino acid sequence: CASSPLVVGTYEQYF.

The chain uses TRBV10-2 and TRBJ2-1; 8 bases are shared with TRBD2. The CDR3 contains 14 residues. V was pared by 3 bases and J by 5 bases, with 3 bases of the junction left unmatched. CDR1 and CDR2 (germline): WSHSY, SAAADI. Written as DNA, the CDR3 is TGCGCCAGCAGTGAATCGGGAGGGGACAATGAGCAGTTCTTC. It yields the protein CASSESGGDNEQFF.

J is TRBJ2-7 and V is TRBV30; perhaps TRBD1 as D (5 bases). The CDR3 consists of 11 residues. Germline V CDR1 and CDR2: GTSNPN, SVGIG (reference sequence). V dropped 2 bases and J dropped 3 bases, with 5 bases sitting between them. This CDR3 is CAWSQGYEQYF. The CDR3 nucleotides are TGTGCCTGGAGTCAGGGCTACGAGCAGTACTTC.

The CDR3 DNA reads TGTGCCAGCAGTTTCGGGGGCTATGGCTACACCTTC. Translated, it gives CASSFGGYGYTF. The rearrangement links TRBV28 to TRBJ1-2; TRBD1 is a possible D gene (5 bases). CDR1 is MDHEN and CDR2 is SYDVKM in the germline V gene. The CDR3 is made up of 12 amino acids. Trimming pared 3 bases from V and 4 bases from J, leaving 6 bases between.

The rearrangement links TRBV27 to TRBJ1-6; 7 bases map to TRBD1. V trimming: 5 bases; J trimming: 7 bases; junction bases outside the gene matches: 8. Germline CDR1 and CDR2: MNHEY and SMNVEV (reference sequence). The CDR3 consists of 15 residues. CDR3 DNA sequence: TGTGCCAGCAGTCCCTGGACAGGCGAAAATTCACCCCTCCACTTT. This gives the protein CASSPWTGENSPLHF.

V and J are TRBV7-9 and TRBJ1-2, with a weak D call TRBD1 (6 bases). The CDR3 runs to 13 residues. In germline, CDR1 is SEHNR, CDR2 FQNEAQ (reference sequence). V was pared by 5 bases and J by 3 bases, with 10 bases between. The DNA of the CDR3 is TGTGCCAGCAGCCCATGGACAGACTATGGCTACACCTTC. Protein sequence: CASSPWTDYGYTF.

This sequence joins TRBV19 and TRBJ1-5; D unresolved. This CDR3 region has 14 residues. Trimming cost V 3 bases and J 3 bases, with 9 bases left between them. The germline V gene encodes CDR1 LNHDA and CDR2 SQIVND (reference sequence). For the CDR3, the DNA is TGTGCCAGTAGTATCTTGGCAGACAATCAGCCCCAGCATTTT. It yields the protein CASSILADNQPQHF.

This rearrangement joins TRBV7-3 to TRBJ2-2; D remains ambiguous. V gave up 1 base and J gave up 0 bases, with 9 bases separating them. CDR3 length: 16 amino acids. Germline V gives CDR1 SGHTA, CDR2 FQGTGA. CDR3: CASSLMPTSNTGELFF. Here the CDR3 DNA reads TGTGCCAGCAGCTTAATGCCAACCTCGAACACCGGGGAGCTGTTTTTT.

The chain carries TRBV2 and TRBJ2-7, with no clear D. The CDR3 covers 12 residues. Trimming left V 8 bases short and J 1 base short, with 9 bases between. In germline, CDR1 is SNHLY, CDR2 FYNNEI. In DNA, the CDR3 is TGTGCCAGCTCGAGTCGGTCCTACGAGCAGTACTTC. Amino acids: CASSSRSYEQYF.

The chain links TRBV7-3 to TRBJ1-1; D unresolved. Germline CDR1 SGHTA, CDR2 FQGTGA. The CDR3 loop spans 16 amino acids. Trimming removed 5 bases at V and 1 base at J, with 17 bases between. The CDR3 region is CASSLVSGVRNTEAFF. The CDR3 DNA follows: TGTGCCAGCAGCCTGGTTAGCGGGGTTCGGAACACTGAAGCTTTCTTT.

This chain connects TRBV6-6 to TRBJ2-2; TRBD1 aligns across 7 bases. With V trimmed by 6 bases and J by 7 bases, 14 bases remained unmatched. The germline V gene has CDR1 MNHNY and CDR2 SVGAGI (reference sequence). The CDR3 contains 16 residues. The CDR3 DNA sequence: TGTGCCAGCAGCTACGTATTACAGGGGATAGGCGGGGAGCTGTTTTTT. This codes for CASSYVLQGIGGELFF.

The chain carries TRBV3-1 (or the pseudogene TRBV3-2) and TRBJ1-1; unclear D gene. This CDR3 spans 12 amino acids. The V end lost 1 base, the J end lost 6 bases, and 6 bases lay between the germline ends. Looked up from germline, CDR1 is LGHDT and CDR2 is YNNKEL (reference sequence). CDR3 DNA sequence: TGTGCCAGCAGCCAAGGTGGGGCTGAAGCTTTCTTT. The encoded protein is CASSQGGAEAFF.

The chain is built from TRBV6-5 and TRBJ2-3; 7 nucleotides match TRBD2. Germline V gives CDR1 MNHEY, CDR2 SVGAGI. The V gene end was trimmed by 5 bases and the J gene end by 4 bases; junction bases not matched to a gene: 3. The CDR3 runs to 13 residues. As DNA, the CDR3 is TGTGCCAGCAGTAGGAGCGGGGCAGATACGCAGTATTTT. It is translated as CASSRSGADTQYF.

The gene calls are TRBV11-2 and TRBJ2-7, with D maybe TRBD1 (6 bases). Germline CDR1 is SGHAT and CDR2 is FQNNGV. This CDR3 comprises 14 residues. Trimming took 2 bases from V and 5 from J, leaving 13 bases between them. DNA for the CDR3: TGTGCCAGCAGCTTAAACCAGGGGACCCACGAGCAGTACTTC. It codes for CASSLNQGTHEQYF. Variable domain in full (rest from reference TRBV11-2 and TRBJ2-7): EAGVAQSPRYKIIEKRQSVAFWCNPISGHATLYWYQQILGQGPKLLIQFQNNGVVDDSQLPKDRFSAERLKGVDSTLKIQPAKLEDSAVYLCASSLNQGTHEQYFGPGTRLTVT.

The chain has TRBV28 and TRBJ2-7; 7 bases map to TRBD1. This CDR3 has 11 amino acids. V lost 6 bases and J lost 12; bases outside the gene matches: 8. Per the germline V gene, CDR1 is MDHEN and CDR2 is SYDVKM. The CDR3 here is CASRDDRVTYF. Here the CDR3 DNA reads TGTGCCAGCAGGGACGACAGGGTAACGTACTTC.

The chain is built from TRBV4-2 and TRBJ2-5; TRBD2 matches 13 bases. CDR3 length equals 18 residues. The germline V gene encodes CDR1 LGHNA and CDR2 YNFKEQ. The J segment lost 1 base and the V segment lost 2 bases, leaving 7 bases of the junction unmatched. CDR3 nucleotide sequence: TGTGCCAGCAGCCAACCGGCGGGACTAGCGGGGATCCAAGAGACCCAGTACTTC. It codes for CASSQPAGLAGIQETQYF.

This clone was recorded only once. The rearrangement uses TRBV30 and TRBJ2-2, with a tentative D call TRBD1 (6 bases). CDR1 and CDR2 (germline): GTSNPN, SVGIG (reference sequence). The V end lost 3 bases, the J end lost 4 bases, and 6 bases lay between the germline ends. CDR3 length: 12 residues. The CDR3 coding sequence is TGTGCCTGGAGGACAGGCACCGGGGAGCTGTTTTTT. Encoded protein: CAWRTGTGELFF.

The rearrangement links TRBV5-5 to TRBJ2-1, with TRBD2 identical over 11 bases. CDR1 is SGHKS and CDR2 is YYEKEE in the germline V gene (reference sequence). After removal of 4 bases from V and 5 bases from J, the junction contained 8 bases not matched to a gene. The CDR3 has 16 residues. In nucleotides, the CDR3 is TGTGCCAGCAGCGGGACGGGACTAGCGGAGGACAATGAGCAGTTCTTC. Protein: CASSGTGLAEDNEQFF.

V is TRBV7-2 and J is TRBJ2-7; possibly TRBD1 or TRBD2 for D (5 bases each). The CDR3 spans 14 residues. V was cut by 5 bases and J by 6 bases, with 17 bases left in between. The germline CDR1 and CDR2 sequences are SGHTA and FQGNSA. Written as DNA, the CDR3 is TGTGCCAGCAGCCTCCGGGACCAAGTCAGCGAGCAGTACTTC. Translation: CASSLRDQVSEQYF. Together with reference TRBV7-2 and TRBJ2-7, the CDR3 gives the full variable domain: GAGVSQSPSNKVTEKGKDVELRCDPISGHTALYWYRQSLGQGLEFLIYFQGNSAPDKSGLPSDRFSAERTGGSVSTLTIQRTQQEDSAVYLCASSLRDQVSEQYFGPGTRLTVT.

J is TRBJ1-2 and V is TRBV30, with no clear D. The CDR3 length is 12 residues. Germline CDR1 is GTSNPN and CDR2 is SVGIG (reference sequence). With 0 bases removed from V and 8 bases from J, the gap between germline ends came to 10 bases. CDR3 protein: CAWSVRGLGYTF. In DNA, the CDR3 is TGTGCCTGGAGTGTTCGAGGGCTCGGCTACACCTTC.

This chain links TRBV5-4 with TRBJ2-4; tentative D call: TRBD1 (7 bases). This CDR3 is built from 18 residues. Looked up from germline, CDR1 is SGHNT and CDR2 is YYREEE (reference sequence). Trimming shortened V by 1 base and J by 3 bases, and 20 bases separated the two germline ends. The CDR3 DNA reads TGTGCCAGCAGCTTGAGAGGAGTAACAGGGGAGGACAAAAACATTCAGTACTTC. It translates to CASSLRGVTGEDKNIQYF.

This clone has a single count. This chain joins TRBV5-6 and TRBJ2-3; D might be TRBD1 (6 bases). From germline, CDR1 is SGHDT and CDR2 YYEEEE. Between the trimmed V and J ends, which lost 4 bases and 1 base, there was a span of 13 bases. This CDR3 spans 15 amino acids. CDR3 DNA sequence: TGTGCCAGCAGCCGAAGGACAGAGCGCACAGATACGCAGTATTTT. Translating gives CASSRRTERTDTQYF. Full variable domain (rest looked up from reference TRBV5-6 and TRBJ2-3): DAGVTQSPTHLIKTRGQQVTLRCSPKSGHDTVSWYQQALGQGPQFIFQYYEEEERQRGNFPDRFSGHQFPNYSSELNVNALLLGDSALYLCASSRRTERTDTQYFGPGTRLTVL.

V usage is TRBV4-1 and J usage is TRBJ2-5; a weak D match, TRBD1 (5 bases). V dropped 0 bases and J dropped 2 bases, with 28 bases sitting between them. Germline CDR1 is MGHRA and CDR2 is YSYEKL. This CDR3 is 21 amino acids long. The CDR3 coding sequence is TGCGCCAGCAGCCAAGATTCGGGCCAAAGGGGTTATCATAGGGCTCAAGAGACCCAGTACTTC. Encoded protein: CASSQDSGQRGYHRAQETQYF.

The chain is built from TRBV19 and TRBJ1-5; D is unresolved. The germline V and J ends were trimmed by 3 bases and 9 bases, with 15 bases remaining between them. This CDR3 is built from 14 residues. Germline loops: CDR1 LNHDA, CDR2 SQIVND (reference sequence). Written as DNA, the CDR3 is TGTGCCAGTAGTATTCCTTTTGTGAAAGGGCCCCAGCATTTT. Its protein product is CASSIPFVKGPQHF.